Only one count was recorded for the clone carrying this T cell receptor (beta chain). The antigen remains undetermined. This sample was included in a study of T cell responses to AZD1222 COVID-19 vaccine. The data were produced by immunoSEQ multiplex PCR, yet TCRdb's version contains in-frame clones alone and is incomplete. The table lists under 200,000 clones, more than 90% of them singletons. Study-level results: Most donors were white British, females outnumbered males, and clonal diversity was possibly underestimated. Spike-specific TCR breadth and depth went up after people got two AZD1222 doses.

CDR3 length equals 13 residues. Looked up from germline, CDR1 is SGHNT and CDR2 is YENEEA. V was cut by 2 bases and J by 4 bases, with 9 bases left in between. The source of this sequence is an adult who received the MenACWY meningococcal vaccine as a control. Sequenced here: peripheral blood, sampled 28 days after the second dose of the MenACWY control vaccine. The chain couples TRBV11-3 to TRBJ2-7; D perhaps matches TRBD2 (6 bases). CDR3 region: CASSLLREYEQYF. CDR3 coding DNA: TGTGCCAGCAGCTTATTGCGGGAATACGAGCAGTACTTC.